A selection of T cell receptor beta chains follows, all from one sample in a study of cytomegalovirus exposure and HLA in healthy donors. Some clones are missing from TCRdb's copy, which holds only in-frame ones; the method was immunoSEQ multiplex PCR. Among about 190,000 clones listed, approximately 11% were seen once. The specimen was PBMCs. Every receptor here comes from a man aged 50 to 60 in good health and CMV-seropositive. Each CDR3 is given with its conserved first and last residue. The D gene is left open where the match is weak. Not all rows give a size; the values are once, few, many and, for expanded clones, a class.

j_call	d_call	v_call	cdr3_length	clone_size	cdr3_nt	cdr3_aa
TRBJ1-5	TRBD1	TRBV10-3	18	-	TGTGCCATCAGTGAGTCTAGGACAGGGGGGGGTAGCAATCAGCCCCAGCATTTT	CAISESRTGGGSNQPQHF
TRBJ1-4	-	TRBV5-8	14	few	TGTGCCAGCAGCTTGGGCAGGGGTAGTGAAAAACTGTTTTTT	CASSLGRGSEKLFF
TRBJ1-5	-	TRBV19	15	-	TGTGCCAGTAGTCCCCGAACAGGGAGCAATCAGCCCCAGCATTTT	CASSPRTGSNQPQHF
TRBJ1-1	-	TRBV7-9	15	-	TGTGCCAGCAGCTTAGAACCGGTATTGCACACTGAAGCTTTCTTT	CASSLEPVLHTEAFF
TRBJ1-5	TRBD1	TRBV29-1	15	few	TGCAGCGTCAGTTATACAGGGGATAGCAATCAGCCCCAGCATTTT	CSVSYTGDSNQPQHF
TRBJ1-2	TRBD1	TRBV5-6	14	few	TGTGCCAGCAGCTCCGGACAGGGGGCGCGCGGCTACACCTTC	CASSSGQGARGYTF
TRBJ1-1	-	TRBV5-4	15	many	TGTGCCAGCAGCGGGGGGACGAGGTTGAACACTGAAGCTTTCTTT	CASSGGTRLNTEAFF
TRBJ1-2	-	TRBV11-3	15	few	TGTGCCAGCAGCTCAACCACCTGGGCCGACTATGGCTACACCTTC	CASSSTTWADYGYTF
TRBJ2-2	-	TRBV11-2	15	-	TGTGCCAGCAGCTTAAACAGGGCGGGCACCGGGGAGCTGTTTTTT	CASSLNRAGTGELFF
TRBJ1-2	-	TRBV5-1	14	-	TGCGCCAGCAGCTTGGCGCCAGGGGCCTATGGCTACACCTTC	CASSLAPGAYGYTF
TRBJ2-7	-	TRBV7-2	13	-	TGTGCCAGCAGCTCGCGGGTCTACCGGGAGCAGTACTTC	CASSSRVYREQYF
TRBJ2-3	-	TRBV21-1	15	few	TGTGCCAGCAGCAAGCGGGGGGGCGGTACAGATACGCAGTATTTT	CASSKRGGGTDTQYF
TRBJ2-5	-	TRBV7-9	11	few	TGTGCCAGCAGCCTTCAAGAGACCCAGTACTTC	CASSLQETQYF
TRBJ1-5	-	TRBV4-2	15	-	TGTGCCAGTACCCCGGCGGCAGTTGGCAATCAGCCCCAGCATTTT	CASTPAAVGNQPQHF
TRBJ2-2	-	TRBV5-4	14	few	TGTGCCAGCCGACGTAGCCTGGACACCGGGGAGCTGTTTTTT	CASRRSLDTGELFF
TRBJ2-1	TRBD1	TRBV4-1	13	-	TGCGCCAGCAGCCCAGGACAGGGGTGGGAGCAGTTCTTC	CASSPGQGWEQFF
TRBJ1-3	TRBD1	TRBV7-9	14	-	TGTGCCAGCAGCCGGGGACAGCAGGGGTACACCATATATTTT	CASSRGQQGYTIYF
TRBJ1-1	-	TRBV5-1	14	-	TGCGCCAGCAGTCCGGGACTCCCGAACACTGAAGCTTTCTTT	CASSPGLPNTEAFF
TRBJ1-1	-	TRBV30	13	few	TGTGCCTGGAGTAACCGACAGAAGAATGAAGCTTTCTTT	CAWSNRQKNEAFF
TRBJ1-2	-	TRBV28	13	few	TGTGCCAGCAGTGAGGGGGGGGACTATGGCTACACCTTC	CASSEGGDYGYTF
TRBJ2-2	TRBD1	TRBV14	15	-	TGTGCCAGCAGCGTTGAGACAGGGGGGATCGGGGAGCTGTTTTTT	CASSVETGGIGELFF
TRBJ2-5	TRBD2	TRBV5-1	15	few	TGCGCCAGCAGCTCGGTGGGGACTAGCGGAGAGACCCAGTACTTC	CASSSVGTSGETQYF
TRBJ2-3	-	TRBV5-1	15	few	TGCGCCAGCAGCTTGGCCGGGGGAAGCACAGATACGCAGTATTTT	CASSLAGGSTDTQYF
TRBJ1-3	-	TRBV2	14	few	TGTGCCAGCAGTGATCCGAGCTCTGGAAACACCATATATTTT	CASSDPSSGNTIYF
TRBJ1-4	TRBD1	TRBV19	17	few	TGTGCCAGCAGGGACAGGGGGCGAGGGCGGTCTAATGAAAAACTGTTTTTT	CASRDRGRGRSNEKLFF
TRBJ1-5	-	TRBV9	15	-	TGTGCCAGCAGCGTAGGGATAACAGGAAATCAGCCCCAGCATTTT	CASSVGITGNQPQHF
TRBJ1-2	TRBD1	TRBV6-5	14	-	TGTGCCAGCAGTCTCTCCGGGACAGCTACGGGCTACACCTTC	CASSLSGTATGYTF
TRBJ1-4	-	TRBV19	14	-	TGTGCCAGTAGTATCGGGGGGGGTAATGAAAAACTGTTTTTT	CASSIGGGNEKLFF
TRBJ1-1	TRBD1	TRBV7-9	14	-	TGTGCCAGCAGCCTGACAGGGCAAGACACTGAAGCTTTCTTT	CASSLTGQDTEAFF
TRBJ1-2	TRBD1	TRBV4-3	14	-	TGCGCCAGCAGCCAATCGGGACAGAACTATGGCTACACCTTC	CASSQSGQNYGYTF
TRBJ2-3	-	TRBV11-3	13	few	TGTGCCAGCAGCTTATCGGGGAGAGATACGCAGTATTTT	CASSLSGRDTQYF
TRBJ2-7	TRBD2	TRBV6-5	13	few	TGTGCCAGCGCCGCGCTAGCGGCCTTTGGGCAGTACTTC	CASAALAAFGQYF
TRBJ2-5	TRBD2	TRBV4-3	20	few	TGCGCCAGCAGCCTCTCAACCGCCACGCGGGCTAGCGGGTACCAAGAGACCCAGTACTTC	CASSLSTATRASGYQETQYF
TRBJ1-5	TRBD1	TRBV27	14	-	TGTGCCAGCCCCCCGGACAGGGGGGGTCAGCCCCAGCATTTT	CASPPDRGGQPQHF
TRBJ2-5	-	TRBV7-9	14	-	TGTGCCAGCAGCTTAGCCTCGTACCAAGAGACCCAGTACTTC	CASSLASYQETQYF
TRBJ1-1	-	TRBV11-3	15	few	TGTGCCAGCAGCTTAGCCGAGGGCTTGAACACTGAAGCTTTCTTT	CASSLAEGLNTEAFF
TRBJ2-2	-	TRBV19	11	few	TGTGCCAGTAACTATCCCGGGGAGCTGTTTTTT	CASNYPGELFF
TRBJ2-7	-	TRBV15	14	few	TGTGCCACCAGCTGGTCAATTGGGGCCGACGAGCAGTACTTC	CATSWSIGADEQYF
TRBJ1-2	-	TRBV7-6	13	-	TGTGCCAGCAGCTTAGGACCGGGACTTCTCTACACCTTC	CASSLGPGLLYTF
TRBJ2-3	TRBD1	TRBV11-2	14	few	TGTGCCAGCAGCTTTCTACAGGGGATAGATACGCAGTATTTT	CASSFLQGIDTQYF
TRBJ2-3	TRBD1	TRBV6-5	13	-	TGTGCCAGCACCAGGGGGTTAGAAGATACGCAGTATTTT	CASTRGLEDTQYF
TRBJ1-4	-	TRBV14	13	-	TGTGCCAGCAGCCAACGGGGGGAAGAAAAACTGTTTTTT	CASSQRGEEKLFF
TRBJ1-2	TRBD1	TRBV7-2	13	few	TGTGCCAGCAGCCAGGGGGTTCTCTATGGCTACACCTTC	CASSQGVLYGYTF
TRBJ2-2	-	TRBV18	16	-	TGTGCCAGCTCTCCCGGGACTGCCGCGAACACCGGGGAGCTGTTTTTT	CASSPGTAANTGELFF
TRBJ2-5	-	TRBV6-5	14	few	TGTGCCAGCAGTTACTCAGGTTCAGCGGGGACCCAGTACTTC	CASSYSGSAGTQYF
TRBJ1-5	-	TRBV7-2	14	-	TGTGCCAGCAGCCCGGACATTCGCAATCAGCCCCAGCATTTT	CASSPDIRNQPQHF
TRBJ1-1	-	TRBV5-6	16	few	TGTGCCAGCAGTTTCGCCCCCACAGGGCAAGGCACTGAAGCTTTCTTT	CASSFAPTGQGTEAFF
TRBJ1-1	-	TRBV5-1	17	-	TGCGCCAGCAGCTTTGGCCGGACGGGGGGACTGAACACTGAAGCTTTCTTT	CASSFGRTGGLNTEAFF
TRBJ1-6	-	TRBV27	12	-	TGTGCCAGCAGTTCCAGTTGGGAGGCCCTCCACTTT	CASSSSWEALHF
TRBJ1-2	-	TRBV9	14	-	TGTGCCAGCAGCGTAGCGGACAGCAGCTATGGCTACACCTTC	CASSVADSSYGYTF